The 17 T cell receptor beta chains presented below share a single source sample, sequenced in a study of T-cell memory formation after mild COVID-19. Each CDR3 protein gets one entry after TCRdb re-called the 5' RACE reads with MiXCR. Of hundreds of thousands of distinct CDR3 sequences in the sample, 25% to 30% were seen once. Sequenced material: PBMCs or a T cell subset sorted from them (not recorded which). Every receptor here comes from an adult woman who had mild COVID-19 (a few samples of this study predate the infection). Cell type and time point are not known.

This chain connects TRBV30 to TRBJ2-7, with TRBD2 matching over 10 bases. This CDR3 is 14 amino acids long. Losses at the gene ends were 5 bases for V and 3 bases for J; bases not matched to a gene: 7. Germline assignment: CDR1 GTSNPN and CDR2 SVGIG (reference sequence). This CDR3 reads CAWGIAGGGYEQYF. CDR3 nucleotides: TGTGCCTGGGGCATAGCGGGAGGAGGCTACGAGCAGTACTTC.

The chain uses TRBV25-1 and TRBJ1-5; no clear D gene. The V gene lost 5 bases and the J gene lost 3 bases, with 14 bases spanning the gap. The germline gives CDR1 MGHDK, CDR2 SYGVNS. CDR3 size: 15 residues. The CDR3 region is CASSTLRTHNQPQHF. CDR3 sequence (DNA): TGTGCCAGCAGTACTCTCAGAACTCACAATCAGCCCCAGCATTTT.

The chain joins TRBV12-3 or TRBV12-4 to TRBJ2-6, with D possibly TRBD2 on 6 matching bases. The germline V and J ends were trimmed by 7 bases and 3 bases, with 13 bases remaining between them. There are 15 residues in the CDR3. The CDR3 loop reads CASTKAGGGANVLTF. DNA of the CDR3: TGTGCCAGCACCAAGGCCGGGGGTGGGGCCAACGTCCTGACTTTC.

With regard to this clonotype: A read error may explain this, as a much larger clone is one base away. The conserved phenylalanine or tryptophan is not found at the CDR3 terminus, so this likely reflects a read error. This chain uses TRBV5-1 with TRBJ2-2; TRBD1 matches 8 bases. The CDR3 has 14 residues. Germline V gives CDR1 SGHRS, CDR2 YFSETQ. With 4 bases clipped from V and 1 base from J, the junction kept 0 bases outside the gene matches. In DNA form, the CDR3 reads TGCGCCAGCAGCGGGACAGGGAACACCGGGGAGCTGTTTTCT. Its protein product is CASSGTGNTGELFS.

This clonotype occurred a few times. The chain uses TRBV29-1 and TRBJ2-7, with D maybe TRBD1 (5 bases). The V and J ends lost 4 bases and 3 bases respectively, with 13 bases between them. Germline CDR1 SQVTM, CDR2 ANQGSEA. The CDR3 consists of 13 residues. CDR3 amino acids: CSVAWGAGYEQYF. The CDR3 nucleotides are TGCAGCGTTGCTTGGGGCGCCGGCTACGAGCAGTACTTC.

The chain uses TRBV23-1 and TRBJ1-1, with D maybe TRBD1 (6 bases). TRBV23-1 has ORF status, its function being uncertain. This CDR3 contains 17 residues. V was pared by 6 bases and J by 0 bases, with 20 bases between. The CDR3 DNA reads TGCGCCAGCAGCCGCTCGCTCAGGCAGGGGTTGAACACTGAAGCTTTCTTT. This gives the protein CASSRSLRQGLNTEAFF.

This clonotype was seen only once. The J gene is TRBJ2-2, the V gene TRBV7-6; maybe TRBD1 (5 bases). V lost 1 base, J lost 1 base, and 10 bases lay in between. This CDR3 region has 16 residues. Germline CDR1 and CDR2: SGHVS and FNYEAQ. CDR3 nucleotides: TGTGCCAGCAGCTTAGGGCAGGGCTGGAACACCGGGGAGCTGTTTTTT. Translated: CASSLGQGWNTGELFF.

The V and J genes are TRBV5-6 and TRBJ2-5; 7 positions match TRBD1. The CDR3 contains 15 residues. Germline CDR1 SGHDT, CDR2 YYEEEE. V trimming: 2 bases; J trimming: 2 bases; junction bases outside the gene matches: 6. CDR3 loop: CASSLQGRLQETQYF. The CDR3 bases are TGTGCCAGCAGCTTACAGGGGCGCCTTCAAGAGACCCAGTACTTC.

CDR3 sequence (DNA): TGTGCCAGCAGCCGTAGCGGGGGTAGTGCTAGCACAGATACGCAGTATTTT. Its translation is CASSRSGGSASTDTQYF. The chain is built from TRBV12-3 or TRBV12-4 and TRBJ2-3; 9 bases align to TRBD2. The CDR3 loop spans 17 amino acids. V shed 6 bases, J shed 0 bases, and the junction held 10 bases outside the gene matches.

In this sample, this clonotype turned up a few times. The V call is TRBV7-8, the J call TRBJ2-2, with TRBD1 identical over 8 bases. This CDR3 has 18 residues. The trim removed 1 base at V and 5 bases at J, leaving 12 bases unmatched. Germline CDR1 SGHVS, CDR2 FQNEAQ. The CDR3 sequence is CASSLGFGGQEGTGELFF. In DNA form, the CDR3 reads TGTGCCAGCAGCTTAGGGTTTGGGGGACAGGAGGGGACCGGGGAGCTGTTTTTT.

This clonotype has just a few counts. The chain is built from TRBV12-3 or TRBV12-4 and TRBJ2-3, with 8 bases identical to TRBD2. The CDR3 runs 15 residues. V dropped 6 bases and J dropped 5; count of bases not matched to a gene: 10. CDR3 protein: CASSPGGASKDTQYF. The CDR3 coding sequence is TGTGCCAGCAGCCCCGGGGGGGCGAGTAAAGATACGCAGTATTTT.

The chain employs TRBV7-8 and TRBJ2-5, with 8 bases that match TRBD1. Germline lookup yields CDR1 SGHVS and CDR2 FQNEAQ. The CDR3 totals 15 residues. V was pared by 6 bases and J by 7 bases, with 13 bases of the junction left unmatched. Written as DNA, the CDR3 is TGTGCCAGCAGAGAGTGGACAGGGAGCGGAGGGACCCAGTACTTC. Protein: CASREWTGSGGTQYF.

The chain combines TRBV7-9 with TRBJ2-7, with D possibly being TRBD2 (6 bases). From germline, CDR1 is SEHNR and CDR2 FQNEAQ (reference sequence). The ends were cut back, 5 bases at V and 2 bases at J, with 13 bases in the middle. CDR3 length: 14 residues. The CDR3 DNA reads TGTGCCAGCAGCCGCGGGACTTCGCCCTACGAGCAGTACTTC. Translation: CASSRGTSPYEQYF.

V and J are TRBV12-3 or TRBV12-4 and TRBJ1-5; 8 bases are a match to TRBD1. Unmatched junction bases numbered 5, after V lost 2 bases and J lost 2 bases. There are 16 residues in the CDR3. CDR3 sequence reads: CASSLMDRVRNQPQHF. CDR3 coding DNA: TGTGCCAGCAGTTTAATGGACAGGGTTCGCAATCAGCCCCAGCATTTT.

This clonotype was seen only a few times. The J gene is TRBJ2-7, the V gene TRBV2; D possibly matches TRBD1 or TRBD2 (7 bases each). The germline V gene encodes CDR1 SNHLY and CDR2 FYNNEI. The V end lost 4 bases, the J end lost 3 bases, and 13 bases lay between the germline ends. The CDR3 has 14 residues. CDR3 residues: CASSVRGGRYEQYF. Written as DNA, the CDR3 is TGTGCCAGCAGTGTCAGGGGGGGTCGCTACGAGCAGTACTTC.

The chain couples TRBV4-1 to TRBJ2-2, with unresolved D. Trimming took off 4 bases at V and 0 bases at J, with 9 bases between the two ends. The CDR3 covers 15 residues. Per the germline V gene, CDR1 is MGHRA and CDR2 is YSYEKL. This chain's CDR3 is CASSLGLPNTGELFF. The CDR3 DNA reads TGCGCCAGCAGCCTGGGCCTCCCGAACACCGGGGAGCTGTTTTTT.

V usage is TRBV24-1 and J usage is TRBJ2-1; D is uncertain. Trimming took off 9 bases at V and 7 bases at J, with 15 bases between the two ends. CDR1 is KGHDR, CDR2 SFDVKD, per germline. CDR3 size: 13 residues. The CDR3 DNA follows: TGTGCCACCGCGGAGAGACTTGGGAATGAGCAGTTCTTC. Translation gives CATAERLGNEQFF.